This T cell receptor beta chain is from a study of PD-1 blockade in mismatch repair-deficient tumors (TCRdb year 2017). General notes on the study: Between September 2013 and September 2016, the trial enrolled around 89 consecutive patients with roughly 13 mismatch repair-deficient cancer types, every one of whom had been previously treated and was progressing. Deep sequencing of TCR CDR3 regions was used to track tumor-associated T cell clones in peripheral blood of patients responding to PD-1 blockade.

From the germline V gene, CDR1 is MGHRA and CDR2 is YSYEKL. V is pared back by 0 bases and J by 7 bases, with 19 bases lying between the germline termini. Counted from cysteine to phenylalanine, this CDR3 has 16 amino acids. CDR3 DNA is the only sequence kept; it has 48 bases, read in frame from the first base. Receptor libraries were prepared by the immunoSEQ multiplex PCR assay. TCRdb stores this immuneACCESS table with in-frame sequences only. Part of the clones is absent; in the studies checked, under half of the shortfall reflects unresolved V genes, and no reason is known for the rest. Across this sample there are approximately 50,000 clones, with more than 75% seen only once. About 3.1% of the sample is taken by the ten largest. General study outcomes and caveats: Tumor-resident clones, often undetectable in blood before treatment, expanded rapidly after pembrolizumab and then contracted, generally before radiologic responses.

To note about this clone: Its antigen has not been determined. There are no base qualities to consult, and no much larger clone falls within one base.

For each enrolled patient, mismatch repair deficiency was established using either polymerase chain reaction or immunohistochemistry. TCR sequencing was carried out for three patients who responded to pembrolizumab therapy. The phase II trial prospectively evaluated PD-1 blockade with pembrolizumab in advanced mismatch repair-deficient cancers, independent of tissue of origin. Peripheral blood T cell samples were collected serially, before PD-1 blockade began and at several time points afterward. Blood sampling times were reported as weeks after the first pembrolizumab dose. This sample comprised peripheral blood, obtained 4 weeks after starting pembrolizumab. The chain was built from TRBV4-1 and TRBJ2-7; the D segment is perhaps TRBD1 or TRBD2, each sharing 5 matched bases. This clonotype was obtained from an adult with mismatch repair-deficient cancer. The DNA reads as follows: TGCGCCAGCAGCCAAGACGCCGGGACGGGAATTTTAGAGCAGTACTTC. This yields the protein CASSQDAGTGILEQYF.